Shown below are 3 T cell receptor beta chains from a single sample sequenced in a study of OX40 agonist ivuxolimab in advanced cancers. TCRdb keeps only in-frame clones here, not all; method: immunoSEQ multiplex PCR. Altogether about 15,000 clones are present, about 60% being singletons, with the ten largest covering under 8.5%. The sequencing here drew on CD4+ or CD8+ T cells sorted from blood, taken in a trial of the OX40 agonist ivuxolimab. The receptors were gathered from an adult with an advanced solid tumor such as melanoma, head and neck, liver or kidney cancer.

The chain has TRBV7-7 and TRBJ2-7, with D uncertain. This CDR3 has 12 amino acids. Trimming shortened V by 4 bases and J by 6 bases, and 10 bases separated the two germline ends. Germline V gene sequence: CDR1 SSHAT, CDR2 FNYEAQ (reference sequence). CDR3 protein: CASSSPMGEQYF. The CDR3 DNA reads as TGTGCCAGCAGCTCCCCCATGGGCGAGCAGTACTTC.

This clone is categorized as medium-sized. In nucleotides, the CDR3 is TGTGCCAGTAAAGTCCAGGGTAATTCACCCCTCCACTTT. Its translation is CASKVQGNSPLHF. The chain employs TRBV19 and TRBJ1-6; TRBD1 might be the D (5 bases). Germline V gene data show CDR1 as LNHDA and CDR2 as SQIVND (reference sequence). V dropped 7 bases and J dropped 6 bases, with 10 bases sitting between them. The CDR3 sequence is 13 residues long.

This rearrangement joins TRBV29-1 to TRBJ2-2, with TRBD1 matching over 9 bases. The CDR3 length is 14 residues. From germline, CDR1 is SQVTM and CDR2 ANQGSEA. The V segment lost 7 bases and the J segment 3 bases; nucleotides outside the gene matches: 6. CDR3: CSASQGAHTGELFF. The CDR3 DNA follows: TGCAGCGCTTCACAGGGGGCCCACACCGGGGAGCTGTTTTTT.